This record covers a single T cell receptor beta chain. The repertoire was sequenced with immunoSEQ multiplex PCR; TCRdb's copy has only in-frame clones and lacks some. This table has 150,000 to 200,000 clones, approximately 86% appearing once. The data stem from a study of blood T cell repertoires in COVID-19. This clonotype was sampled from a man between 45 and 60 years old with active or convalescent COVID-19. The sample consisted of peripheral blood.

The CDR3 is CASSLDRVGPEEQYF. CDR3 sequence (DNA): TGCGCCAGCAGCTTGGATAGAGTGGGGCCCGAGGAGCAGTACTTC. The V and J genes are TRBV5-1 and TRBJ2-7; tentatively, D is TRBD1 (5 bases). The germline V gene has CDR1 SGHRS and CDR2 YFSETQ. The CDR3 extends over 15 amino acids. V was clipped by 0 bases and J by 7 bases, with 17 bases between them. Using reference TRBV5-1 and TRBJ2-7 for the parts outside the CDR3, the full variable domain is KAGVTQTPRYLIKTRGQQVTLSCSPISGHRSVSWYQQTPGQGLQFLFEYFSETQRNKGNFPGRFSGRQFSNSRSEMNVSTLELGDSALYLCASSLDRVGPEEQYFGPGTRLTVT.